These 4 T cell receptor beta chains originate from one sample sequenced in a study of blood T cell repertoires in COVID-19. The data were produced by immunoSEQ multiplex PCR, yet TCRdb's version contains in-frame clones alone and is incomplete. The sample records 35,000 to 45,000 clones, 78% being singletons. Sequencing was carried out using peripheral blood. These receptor sequences come from a man aged 55-75 years with acute or convalescent COVID-19.

The CDR3 protein is CASSLSGSGGQETQYF. The CDR3 DNA sequence: TGTGCCAGCAGTTTATCGGGTAGCGGGGGACAAGAGACCCAGTACTTC. V and J are TRBV28 and TRBJ2-5, with 9 bases matching TRBD2. Germline V gene sequence: CDR1 MDHEN, CDR2 SYDVKM. Trimming cost V 1 base and J 2 bases; bases outside gene matches: 5. The CDR3 length is 16 residues.

V and J are TRBV27 and TRBJ2-7, with 9 bases lining up with TRBD1. After removal of 2 bases from V and 3 bases from J, the junction contained 2 bases not matched to a gene. CDR3 size: 14 residues. Germline-derived CDR1 and CDR2 are MNHEY and SMNVEV (reference sequence). In DNA form, the CDR3 reads TGTGCCAGCAGTTTAAGGACAGGGGTCTACGAGCAGTACTTC. This encodes CASSLRTGVYEQYF.

The rearrangement joins TRBV6-5 to TRBJ2-7; TRBD1 aligns across 11 bases. The length of the CDR3 is 15 residues. The junction had 5 bases not matched to a gene; V was cut back by 5 bases and J by 2 bases. Looked up from germline, CDR1 is MNHEY and CDR2 is SVGAGI. CDR3 sequence (DNA): TGTGCCAGCAGTCCGGGACAGGGGGGACCCTACGAGCAGTACTTC. It encodes CASSPGQGGPYEQYF.

The chain combines TRBV5-1 with TRBJ2-7, with 8 bases matching TRBD1. Germline CDR1 SGHRS, CDR2 YFSETQ. The V segment lost 5 bases and the J segment 5 bases; nucleotides outside the gene matches: 6. The CDR3 extends over 13 amino acids. The CDR3 here is CASRWTGTHEQYF. CDR3 DNA sequence: TGCGCCAGCAGGTGGACAGGGACCCACGAGCAGTACTTC.